The clone carrying this TCR beta chain was observed a few times. Its specificity is unknown. The germline CDR1 and CDR2 sequences are SGHVS and FNYEAQ. The CDR3 contains 13 residues. V was clipped by 4 bases and J by 8 bases, with 12 bases between them. The data are from a study of shared clonotypes between healthy human individuals. HIV-negative, healthy adults without recent acute infections or vaccinations were the donors. Study-level points and caveats: Compared with memory subsets, naive subsets generally had larger estimated richness. Genetic and exposure-history diversity was limited by the few donors.

Here immunoSEQ multiplex PCR was the method, and the copy in TCRdb shows in-frame clones only, minus some. The table has 650,000 to 800,000 clones, approximately 77% seen once. V and J are TRBV7-6 and TRBJ2-1; D is unresolved. The sequenced sample consisted of memory CD4+ T cells sorted from blood. This sample's subset: CD45RA-negative fraction. The clonotype originates from a woman in her 30s in good health. Here the CDR3 DNA reads TGTGCCAGCAGCTCCGACTCTCTGGATGAGCAGTTCTTC. As protein: CASSSDSLDEQFF.